A single sample is the source of the 27 T cell receptor beta chains below, sequenced in a study of blood T cell repertoires in COVID-19. The protocol was immunoSEQ multiplex PCR, while the TCRdb copy is restricted to in-frame clones and leaves out a portion. The sample consists of about 54,000 clones, roughly 76% of them appearing once. Sequencing used peripheral blood. Every receptor here comes from a woman aged 55-69 years with acute or convalescent COVID-19.

This CDR3 is CASSQAGPLNTEAFF. Written as DNA, the CDR3 is TGTGCCAGCAGCCAAGCAGGGCCCCTGAACACTGAAGCTTTCTTT. The V call is TRBV14, the J call TRBJ1-1; possible D gene TRBD1, 5 bases. Germline values: CDR1 SGHDN, CDR2 FVKESK. CDR3 length: 15 residues. V dropped 1 base and J dropped 0 bases, with 9 bases sitting between them. The full variable domain, with the rest looked up from reference TRBV14 and TRBJ1-1, is EAGVTQFPSHSVIEKGQTVTLRCDPISGHDNLYWYRRVMGKEIKFLLHFVKESKQDESGMPNNRFLAERTGGTYSTLKVQPAELEDSGVYFCASSQAGPLNTEAFFGQGTRLTVV.

The chain has TRBV10-1 and TRBJ2-7, with TRBD2 as a possible D gene (6 bases). CDR3 size: 14 residues. Trimming removed 4 bases from V and 6 bases from J, with 16 bases in between. Per germline, CDR1 WNHNN and CDR2 SYGVQD (reference sequence). In DNA, the CDR3 is TGCGCCAGCAGTGTTCTGAGAATGGGGGGCGAGCAGTACTTC. Translated, it gives CASSVLRMGGEQYF.

This sequence joins TRBV11-2 and TRBJ1-2; 10 bases are shared with TRBD1. This CDR3 is built from 16 residues. Germline lookup yields CDR1 SGHAT and CDR2 FQNNGV. With 5 bases clipped from V and 2 bases from J, the junction kept 8 bases outside the gene matches. CDR3 in amino acids: CASSTGTGDPNYGYTF. The CDR3 DNA reads TGTGCCAGCAGCACCGGGACAGGGGACCCCAACTATGGCTACACCTTC. The full variable domain, in which reference TRBV11-2 and TRBJ1-2 provide the parts outside the CDR3, is EAGVAQSPRYKIIEKRQSVAFWCNPISGHATLYWYQQILGQGPKLLIQFQNNGVVDDSQLPKDRFSAERLKGVDSTLKIQPAKLEDSAVYLCASSTGTGDPNYGYTFGSGTRLTVV.

The V and J genes are TRBV27 and TRBJ2-2; 9 nucleotides match TRBD2. The CDR3 runs to 17 residues. V was pared by 1 base and J by 4 bases, with 7 bases of the junction left unmatched. Per germline, CDR1 MNHEY and CDR2 SMNVEV (reference sequence). The CDR3 nucleotides read TGTGCCAGCAGTTTATTAGGCGGGAGGGCAAGCACCGGGGAGCTGTTTTTT. Protein sequence: CASSLLGGRASTGELFF.

The chain uses TRBV6-6 and TRBJ1-2, with 8 bases that match TRBD1. J gave up 6 bases and V 0 bases, and 6 bases lay outside the gene matches. The CDR3 consists of 15 residues. Per the germline V gene, CDR1 is MNHNY and CDR2 is SVGAGI (reference sequence). The CDR3: CASSYSGQVGNGYTF. Here the CDR3 DNA reads TGTGCCAGCAGTTACTCGGGACAGGTGGGAAATGGCTACACCTTC.

This chain joins TRBV7-8 and TRBJ2-5; 15 bases are a match to TRBD2. The ends lost 6 bases at V and 2 bases at J; junction bases unmatched: 10. The V gene's germline CDR1 is SGHVS and CDR2 FQNEAQ. The CDR3 extends over 18 amino acids. The CDR3 loop is CASSPGRTSGRGQETQYF. CDR3 nucleotides: TGTGCCAGCAGTCCAGGCCGGACTAGCGGGAGGGGTCAAGAGACCCAGTACTTC. The full variable domain, with the rest looked up from reference TRBV7-8 and TRBJ2-5, is GAGVSQSPRYKVAKRGQDVALRCDPISGHVSLFWYQQALGQGPEFLTYFQNEAQLDKSGLPSDRFFAERPEGSVSTLKIQRTQQEDSAVYLCASSPGRTSGRGQETQYFGPGTRLLVL.

The genes are TRBV6-5 and TRBJ1-4; D remains unclear. The CDR3 length is 12 residues. Trimming stripped 5 bases from V and 8 bases from J, with 9 bases between. Germline lookup yields CDR1 MNHEY and CDR2 SVGAGI. CDR3 sequence reads: CASSTGWEKLFF. CDR3 nucleotide sequence: TGTGCCAGCAGTACGGGTTGGGAAAAACTGTTTTTT.

The chain employs TRBV12-3 or TRBV12-4 and TRBJ1-5; D may be TRBD1 (6 bases). Trimming removed 3 bases at V and 11 bases at J, with 11 bases between. The CDR3 has 12 amino acids. CDR3: CASSLGGASQHF. The CDR3 nucleotides are TGTGCCAGCAGTTTGGGGGGGGCCTCCCAGCATTTT.

The CDR3 loop is CASRDRGLGEKLFF. The CDR3 bases are TGTGCCAGCAGGGACAGGGGGCTAGGCGAAAAACTGTTTTTT. This chain links TRBV6-4 with TRBJ1-4; the match to TRBD1 covers 11 bases. Germline loops: CDR1 MRHNA, CDR2 SNTAGT. J was trimmed by 8 bases and V by 6 bases; bases with no gene match: 5. The CDR3 is 14 amino acids.

The chain carries TRBV29-1 and TRBJ2-7; TRBD1 is a possible D gene (6 bases). This CDR3 has 14 amino acids. Germline V gene data show CDR1 as SQVTM and CDR2 as ANQGSEA. The V end was cut by 6 bases, the J end by 4 bases, with 19 bases between. The DNA of the CDR3 is TGCAGCGTCACAGACAGGTTCGGTCGTTACGAGCAGTACTTC. The encoded protein is CSVTDRFGRYEQYF.

This clone has only a few counts. The V and J genes are TRBV30 and TRBJ2-5, with a possible D match to TRBD2 (7 bases). Germline-derived CDR1 and CDR2 are GTSNPN and SVGIG (reference sequence). V was cut by 2 bases and J by 0 bases, with 13 bases left in between. CDR3 length: 15 amino acids. The DNA for the CDR3 is TGTGCCTGGAGTAACGGGGGGCTGTACCAAGAGACCCAGTACTTC. Translated, it gives CAWSNGGLYQETQYF.

Here the CDR3 reads CASSQERDRHYEQYF. The CDR3 DNA reads as TGCGCCAGCAGCCAAGAGCGGGACAGGCACTACGAGCAGTACTTC. The chain couples TRBV4-1 to TRBJ2-7, with 8 bases lining up with TRBD1. The junction had 4 bases not matched to a gene; V was cut back by 0 bases and J by 3 bases. Germline CDR1 is MGHRA and CDR2 is YSYEKL. The CDR3 consists of 15 residues.

The chain uses TRBV27 and TRBJ1-5; TRBD1 matches 7 bases. The CDR3 is 15 amino acids. Germline V gene sequence: CDR1 MNHEY, CDR2 SMNVEV (reference sequence). J lost 6 bases, V lost 5 bases, and 10 bases had no gene match. CDR3 bases: TGTGCCAGCAGTCACAGGGGCATAAACGGTCAGCCCCAGCATTTT. As protein: CASSHRGINGQPQHF.

The rearrangement joins TRBV18 to TRBJ2-4; 11 bases match TRBD1. Germline trimming cut 10 bases from V and 8 bases from J; bases unmatched to any gene: 7. Germline V CDR1 and CDR2: KGHSH, LQKENI. This CDR3 has 13 residues. The CDR3 spells CATTRDRGDIQYF. The DNA for the CDR3 is TGTGCCACCACCCGGGACAGGGGGGACATTCAGTACTTC.

The chain combines TRBV6-1 with TRBJ2-1, with 7 bases aligning to TRBD2. CDR3 size: 16 residues. CDR1 is MNHNS and CDR2 is SASEGT in the germline V gene. J was trimmed by 7 bases and V by 2 bases; bases with no gene match: 11. The CDR3 DNA follows: TGTGCCAGCAGTGAATTGCGGGGGAGCGGGTCAAATGAGCAGTTCTTC. Its translation is CASSELRGSGSNEQFF.

This chain joins TRBV29-1 and TRBJ1-1; the D gene is possibly TRBD1 (5 bases). Germline V gene sequence: CDR1 SQVTM, CDR2 ANQGSEA. V was clipped by 4 bases and J by 2 bases, with 14 bases between them. The CDR3 contains 14 residues. CDR3 bases: TGCAGCGTTGGGGGGACTTTTGTTAACACTGAAGCTTTCTTT. Its translation: CSVGGTFVNTEAFF.

The chain carries TRBV14 and TRBJ2-3; a possible D gene is TRBD1 (5 bases). This CDR3 comprises 15 residues. V gave up 1 base and J gave up 2 bases, with 10 bases separating them. Looked up from germline, CDR1 is SGHDN and CDR2 is FVKESK. Here the CDR3 reads CASSQATAYTDTQYF. As DNA, the CDR3 is TGTGCCAGCAGCCAAGCGACAGCCTACACAGATACGCAGTATTTT.

The chain employs TRBV4-1 and TRBJ2-5, with 10 bases identical to TRBD2. Germline CDR1 and CDR2: MGHRA and YSYEKL. With 0 bases clipped from V and 1 base from J, the junction kept 20 bases outside the gene matches. This CDR3 region has 22 residues. CDR3: CASSQDLIGGLGSGRPQETQYF. The CDR3 DNA reads as TGCGCCAGCAGCCAAGATCTCATCGGGGGTTTGGGTAGCGGGAGGCCCCAAGAGACCCAGTACTTC.

This clone appeared a single time. This rearrangement joins TRBV3-1 (or the pseudogene TRBV3-2) to TRBJ1-2; weak D call: TRBD1 (5 bases). The V end lost 4 bases, the J end lost 0 bases, and 12 bases lay between the germline ends. The CDR3 spans 15 residues. Germline-derived CDR1 and CDR2 are LGHDT and YNNKEL (reference sequence). The CDR3 sequence is CASSRTMTANYGYTF. The CDR3 nucleotides are TGTGCCAGCAGCCGTACAATGACAGCTAACTATGGCTACACCTTC.

This clone occurred a few times. The rearrangement uses TRBV7-6 and TRBJ1-4; the match to TRBD1 covers 9 bases. Germline V lookup: CDR1 SGHVS, CDR2 FNYEAQ. J was trimmed by 0 bases and V by 5 bases; bases with no gene match: 13. The CDR3 runs to 19 residues. CDR3 bases: TGTGCCAGCAGCAACCCCGGGACAGGGTACTTGGCAACTAATGAAAAACTGTTTTTT. This codes for CASSNPGTGYLATNEKLFF.

The chain carries TRBV29-1 and TRBJ2-6; the match to TRBD1 covers 9 bases. Per the germline V gene, CDR1 is SQVTM and CDR2 is ANQGSEA. The J segment lost 0 bases and the V segment lost 6 bases, leaving 6 bases of the junction unmatched. The CDR3 spans 16 residues. The DNA of the CDR3 is TGCAGCGTCGCATACAGGGGGCTCTCTGGGGCCAACGTCCTGACTTTC. This codes for CSVAYRGLSGANVLTF.

This rearrangement joins TRBV18 to TRBJ1-1; D is unclear. Trimming pared 0 bases from V and 0 bases from J, leaving 5 bases between. Germline values: CDR1 KGHSH, CDR2 LQKENI. The CDR3 runs 14 residues. The CDR3 nucleotides read TGTGCCAGCTCACCACCTGAGGTGAACACTGAAGCTTTCTTT. This translates into CASSPPEVNTEAFF.

The rearrangement joins TRBV7-2 to TRBJ1-1; TRBD1 is a possible D gene (5 bases). Trimming stripped 1 base from V and 2 bases from J, with 8 bases between. The CDR3 totals 14 residues. Germline CDR1 reads SGHTA; CDR2 reads FQGNSA. CDR3 coding DNA: TGTGCCAGCAGCTTAGGGGGGGATAACACTGAAGCTTTCTTT. Residues: CASSLGGDNTEAFF.

V and J are TRBV28 and TRBJ1-2, with D maybe TRBD1 (5 bases). The V end lost 5 bases, the J end lost 6 bases, and 19 bases lay between the germline ends. The V gene's germline CDR1 is MDHEN and CDR2 SYDVKM. The CDR3 runs to 15 residues. CDR3 coding DNA: TGTGCCAGCAGTACCCGGGGCAGGGAGGGGAATGGCTACACCTTC. This gives the protein CASSTRGREGNGYTF.

CDR3 residues: CASSPGQNGYTF. CDR3 bases: TGCGCCAGCAGCCCGGGACAGAATGGCTACACCTTC. The chain uses TRBV5-1 and TRBJ1-2; TRBD1 matches 7 bases. From germline, CDR1 is SGHRS and CDR2 YFSETQ. V trimming: 4 bases; J trimming: 6 bases; junction bases outside the gene matches: 3. The CDR3 consists of 12 residues.

This clone was seen once. The genes are TRBV9 and TRBJ2-1, with D perhaps TRBD2 (5 bases). Germline V CDR1 and CDR2: SGDLS, YYNGEE. V was cut by 0 bases and J by 0 bases, with 10 bases left in between. The CDR3 totals 16 residues. CDR3 loop: CASSVGGASSYNEQFF. DNA for the CDR3: TGTGCCAGCAGCGTAGGGGGAGCGAGCTCCTACAATGAGCAGTTCTTC. Variable domain in full (rest from reference TRBV9 and TRBJ2-1): DSGVTQTPKHLITATGQRVTLRCSPRSGDLSVYWYQQSLDQGLQFLIQYYNGEERAKGNILERFSAQQFPDLHSELNLSSLELGDSALYFCASSVGGASSYNEQFFGPGTRLTVL.

V usage is TRBV7-6 and J usage is TRBJ2-1; no clear D gene. CDR1 SGHVS and CDR2 FNYEAQ come from the germline V gene. V was pared by 2 bases and J by 0 bases, with 14 bases between. The CDR3 is 17 residues long. CDR3 DNA sequence: TGTGCCAGCAGCTTACTCCCCGGGTCCACCTCCTACAATGAGCAGTTCTTC. Amino acid sequence: CASSLLPGSTSYNEQFF.